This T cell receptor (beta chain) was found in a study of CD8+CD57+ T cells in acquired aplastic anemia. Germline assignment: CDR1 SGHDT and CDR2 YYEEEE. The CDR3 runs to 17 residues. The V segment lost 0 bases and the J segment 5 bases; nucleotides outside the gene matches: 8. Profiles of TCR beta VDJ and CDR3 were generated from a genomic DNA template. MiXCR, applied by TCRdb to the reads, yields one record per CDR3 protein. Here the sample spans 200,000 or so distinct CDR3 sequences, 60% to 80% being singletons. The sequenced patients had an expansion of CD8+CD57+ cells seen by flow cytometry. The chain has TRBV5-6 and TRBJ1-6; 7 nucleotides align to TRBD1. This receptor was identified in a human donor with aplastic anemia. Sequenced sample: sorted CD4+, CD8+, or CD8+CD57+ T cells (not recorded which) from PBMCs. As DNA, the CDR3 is TGTGCCAGCAGCTTGGGGGGGACAGTGAATCATAATTCACCCCTCCACTTT. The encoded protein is CASSLGGTVNHNSPLHF. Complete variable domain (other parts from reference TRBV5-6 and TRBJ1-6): DAGVTQSPTHLIKTRGQQVTLRCSPKSGHDTVSWYQQALGQGPQFIFQYYEEEERQRGNFPDRFSGHQFPNYSSELNVNALLLGDSALYLCASSLGGTVNHNSPLHFGNGTRLTVT.